Following are 25 T cell receptor beta chains from one sample sequenced in a study of shared clonotypes between healthy human individuals (dated by TCRdb to the early 2020s). Receptors were amplified or captured by the immunoSEQ multiplex PCR assay. Not all clones reach the TCRdb copy of this immuneACCESS table, which keeps in-frame sequences only. Checked studies attribute under half of the gap to unresolved V genes and leave the rest unexplained. In all, the sample holds some 1.5 million clones, and more than 95% of those were seen once. Approximately 1.2% of the sample belongs to the ten largest clones. The sequencing sample was made of naive CD4+ T cells sorted from blood. The meaning of the sample's cell subset or site label: CD45RA+ positively selected. These receptors originate from a man aged 25 to 45 in good health.

The chain joins TRBV11-2 to TRBJ2-7; TRBD2 is a possible D gene (5 bases). Germline CDR1 and CDR2: SGHAT and FQNNGV. V lost 1 base to trimming and J lost 6 bases, with 13 bases between them. The CDR3 is 14 residues long. The CDR3 reads CASSLAGIISEQYF. For the CDR3, the DNA is TGTGCCAGCAGCTTAGCCGGGATAATCAGCGAGCAGTACTTC.

The V and J genes are TRBV4-3 and TRBJ2-4, with D hard to call. Germline lookup yields CDR1 LGHNA and CDR2 YSLEER. The V and J ends lost 2 bases and 1 base respectively, with 9 bases between them. CDR3 length: 15 residues. The CDR3 region is CASSQLGGAKNIQYF. The CDR3 nucleotides are TGCGCCAGCAGCCAATTGGGTGGGGCCAAAAACATTCAGTACTTC.

CDR3 region: CSVISRFQETQYF. CDR3 nucleotide sequence: TGCAGCGTCATCAGCCGATTCCAAGAGACCCAGTACTTC. J is TRBJ2-5 and V is TRBV29-1; no clear D gene. Looked up from germline, CDR1 is SQVTM and CDR2 is ANQGSEA. This CDR3 has 13 residues. The V gene lost 6 bases and the J gene lost 1 base, with 12 bases spanning the gap.

For this clone: Different DNA sequences within this sample yield the same CDR3. The rearrangement links TRBV5-1 to TRBJ2-3; 9 nucleotides align to TRBD1. The V gene end was trimmed by 0 bases and the J gene end by 1 base; junction bases not matched to a gene: 0. The CDR3 runs 15 residues. Germline V lookup: CDR1 SGHRS, CDR2 YFSETQ. CDR3 DNA sequence: TGCGCCAGCAGCTTGGACAGGGGGCGCACAGATACGCAGTATTTT. It yields the protein CASSLDRGRTDTQYF.

CDR3 nucleotide sequence: TGTGCCAGCAGCCAACGGGGGAAGTACACCGGGGAGCTGTTTTTT. It codes for CASSQRGKYTGELFF. The V call is TRBV14, the J call TRBJ2-2, with D tentatively TRBD2 (6 bases). V was cut by 2 bases and J by 3 bases, with 10 bases left in between. The CDR3 contains 15 residues. Germline values: CDR1 SGHDN, CDR2 FVKESK.

On this clone itself: Different DNA sequences within this sample yield the same CDR3. This rearrangement joins TRBV2 to TRBJ2-6; D not resolved. CDR3 length equals 14 residues. V lost 8 bases, J lost 1 base, and 9 bases lay in between. Germline CDR1 SNHLY, CDR2 FYNNEI. In DNA form, the CDR3 reads TGTGCCAGCTCCGGAGAATCTGGGGCCAACGTCCTGACTTTC. Its translation: CASSGESGANVLTF. Full variable domain (rest looked up from reference TRBV2 and TRBJ2-6): EPEVTQTPSHQVTQMGQEVILRCVPISNHLYFYWYRQILGQKVEFLVSFYNNEISEKSEIFDDQFSVERPDGSNFTLKIRSTKLEDSAMYFCASSGESGANVLTFGAGSRLTVL.

The chain recombines TRBV2 with TRBJ1-2; D perhaps matches TRBD1 (6 bases). Between the trimmed V and J ends, which lost 6 bases and 5 bases, there was a span of 25 bases. Germline CDR1 and CDR2: SNHLY and FYNNEI. The CDR3 has 17 residues. As DNA, the CDR3 is TGTGCCAGCAGGCCCCCGGGACACGGAACCCTGGGGTATGGCTACACCTTC. It yields the protein CASRPPGHGTLGYGYTF. Drawing the rest from reference TRBV2 and TRBJ1-2, the complete variable domain is EPEVTQTPSHQVTQMGQEVILRCVPISNHLYFYWYRQILGQKVEFLVSFYNNEISEKSEIFDDQFSVERPDGSNFTLKIRSTKLEDSAMYFCASRPPGHGTLGYGYTFGSGTRLTVV.

This chain connects TRBV27 to TRBJ2-6; no reliable D call. The germline V and J ends were trimmed by 4 bases and 3 bases, with 13 bases remaining between them. Germline V gene lookup returns CDR1 MNHEY and CDR2 SMNVEV (reference sequence). The CDR3 is 16 residues long. The CDR3 reads CASSYVGQFGANVLTF. In DNA form, the CDR3 reads TGTGCCAGCAGTTACGTAGGGCAGTTTGGGGCCAACGTCCTGACTTTC.

The chain joins TRBV5-4 to TRBJ2-1; TRBD2 matches 8 bases. The CDR3 has 15 residues. Per germline, CDR1 SGHNT and CDR2 YYREEE (reference sequence). Trimming at V came to 1 base and at J to 6 bases, leaving 6 bases not matched to a gene. Here the CDR3 DNA reads TGTGCCAGCAGCTTGAAAAAGCGGGAGTTCAATGAGCAGTTCTTC. As protein: CASSLKKREFNEQFF.

As concerns this clone: Other DNA sequences within the sample encode an identical CDR3. The chain has TRBV5-1 and TRBJ1-5; TRBD1 aligns across 8 bases. In germline, CDR1 is SGHRS, CDR2 YFSETQ. V gave up 4 bases and J gave up 5 bases; unmatched junction bases: 5. The CDR3 has 14 amino acids. The CDR3 is CASSIGQGDQPQHF. In DNA form, the CDR3 reads TGCGCCAGCAGCATAGGACAGGGTGATCAGCCCCAGCATTTT. The entire variable domain, with the rest obtained from reference TRBV5-1 and TRBJ1-5, is as follows: KAGVTQTPRYLIKTRGQQVTLSCSPISGHRSVSWYQQTPGQGLQFLFEYFSETQRNKGNFPGRFSGRQFSNSRSEMNVSTLELGDSALYLCASSIGQGDQPQHFGDGTRLSIL.

The rearrangement uses TRBV7-6 and TRBJ2-5; D may be TRBD2 (7 bases). Germline CDR1 reads SGHVS; CDR2 reads FNYEAQ. V lost 1 base to trimming and J lost 4 bases, with 16 bases between them. The CDR3 has 16 residues. CDR3 protein: CASSLVRGARLETQYF. The CDR3 DNA reads as TGTGCCAGCAGCTTAGTTCGGGGGGCGCGTTTAGAGACCCAGTACTTC. The full variable domain, its missing parts supplied by reference TRBV7-6 and TRBJ2-5, is GAGVSQSPRYKVTKRGQDVALRCDPISGHVSLYWYRQALGQGPEFLTYFNYEAQQDKSGLPNDRFSAERPEGSISTLTIQRTEQRDSAMYRCASSLVRGARLETQYFGPGTRLLVL.

The rearrangement joins TRBV7-9 to TRBJ2-1; 9 bases are shared with TRBD2. In germline, CDR1 is SEHNR, CDR2 FQNEAQ (reference sequence). The CDR3 runs 17 residues. With V trimmed by 7 bases and J by 2 bases, 12 bases remained unmatched. Written as DNA, the CDR3 is TGTGCCAGCACCACATCGGCGGGAGGGTCTACCTACAATGAGCAGTTCTTC. Translating gives CASTTSAGGSTYNEQFF.

The V call is TRBV7-6, the J call TRBJ2-5; 9 bases map to TRBD1. With V trimmed by 4 bases and J by 3 bases, 6 bases remained unmatched. This CDR3 is 15 amino acids long. The germline V gene encodes CDR1 SGHVS and CDR2 FNYEAQ. CDR3 bases: TGTGCCAGCAGCTCGCCGGGACAGGGTAAAGAGACCCAGTACTTC. This gives the protein CASSSPGQGKETQYF.

As to this clone: Additional DNA sequences in this sample encode the identical CDR3. V and J are TRBV9 and TRBJ2-3; D gene ambiguous. Germline loops: CDR1 SGDLS, CDR2 YYNGEE. This CDR3 is built from 13 residues. V was trimmed by 3 bases and J by 1 base, leaving 6 bases between them. CDR3 sequence (DNA): TGTGCCAGCAGCGCCGCCCGCACAGATACGCAGTATTTT. The encoded protein is CASSAARTDTQYF.

The gene calls are TRBV6-6 and TRBJ2-7; no definite D call. The CDR3 contains 12 residues. Between the trimmed V and J ends, which lost 8 bases and 4 bases, there was a span of 12 bases. The germline CDR1 and CDR2 sequences are MNHNY and SVGAGI (reference sequence). The CDR3, as DNA: TGTGCCAGCCGCCCACGGGCGTACGAGCAGTACTTC. Its protein is CASRPRAYEQYF.

The rearrangement uses TRBV29-1 and TRBJ2-7; 9 bases fit TRBD2. The germline gives CDR1 SQVTM, CDR2 ANQGSEA. The CDR3 spans 12 residues. V lost 7 bases and J lost 3; bases outside the gene matches: 4. The CDR3 nucleotides read TGCAGCGCTAGCGGGAACTACTACGAGCAGTACTTC. Protein product: CSASGNYYEQYF.

V and J are TRBV6-5 and TRBJ1-2; no clear D gene. CDR1 is MNHEY, CDR2 SVGAGI, per germline. V lost 6 bases to trimming and J lost 3 bases, with 8 bases between them. This CDR3 comprises 12 residues. The CDR3 nucleotides read TGTGCCAGCAGCCCTCAGGACTATGGCTACACCTTC. It codes for CASSPQDYGYTF.

The chain employs TRBV30 and TRBJ2-3; 15 positions agree with TRBD2. The germline gives CDR1 GTSNPN, CDR2 SVGIG (reference sequence). The length of the CDR3 is 14 residues. Losses at the gene ends were 3 bases for V and 6 bases for J; bases not matched to a gene: 1. CDR3 in amino acids: CAWSGLAGGDTQYF. The CDR3 DNA is TGTGCCTGGAGCGGACTAGCGGGAGGGGATACGCAGTATTTT.

This clone came up once. Other DNA sequences in the sample encode the same CDR3. The chain combines TRBV5-4 with TRBJ2-1; maybe TRBD1 (5 bases). The germline V gene encodes CDR1 SGHNT and CDR2 YYREEE (reference sequence). Trimming took 0 bases from V and 0 from J, leaving 7 bases between them. CDR3 length equals 15 residues. CDR3 sequence (DNA): TGTGCCAGCAGCTTGGGACAGAGCTCCTACAATGAGCAGTTCTTC. It specifies CASSLGQSSYNEQFF.

The rearrangement links TRBV19 to TRBJ2-6; 10 bases line up with TRBD2. V gave up 6 bases and J gave up 3 bases; unmatched junction bases: 11. This CDR3 region has 18 residues. The germline gives CDR1 LNHDA, CDR2 SQIVND (reference sequence). Here the CDR3 DNA reads TGTGCCAGTAGCCCGATTGGGACTAGCGCGGGTGGGGCCAACGTCCTGACTTTC. This codes for CASSPIGTSAGGANVLTF. Combining the CDR3 with reference TRBV19 and TRBJ2-6 gives the whole variable domain DGGITQSPKYLFRKEGQNVTLSCEQNLNHDAMYWYRQDPGQGLRLIYYSQIVNDFQKGDIAEGYSVSREKKESFPLTVTSAQKNPTAFYLCASSPIGTSAGGANVLTFGAGSRLTVL.

J is TRBJ2-2 and V is TRBV5-1; the D gene is possibly TRBD1 (6 bases). This CDR3 is 16 amino acids long. Germline V gene lookup returns CDR1 SGHRS and CDR2 YFSETQ. V shed 3 bases and J shed 5 bases, with 17 bases lying between them. The CDR3 DNA reads as TGCGCCAGCAGCTCCCCGGGACATGCTCTGACCGGGGAGCTGTTTTTT. Translation gives CASSSPGHALTGELFF.

This chain uses TRBV19 with TRBJ2-2, with D unclear. Germline V gene data show CDR1 as LNHDA and CDR2 as SQIVND (reference sequence). The V and J ends lost 10 bases and 5 bases respectively, with 11 bases between them. The CDR3 totals 12 residues. The CDR3 reads CATKGWTGELFF. The CDR3 DNA follows: TGTGCCACTAAAGGGTGGACCGGGGAGCTGTTTTTT.

The V call is TRBV6-1, the J call TRBJ1-5, with TRBD1 as a possible D gene (5 bases). V lost 0 bases, J lost 9 bases, and 9 bases lay in between. This CDR3 has 13 amino acids. The germline CDR1 and CDR2 sequences are MNHNS and SASEGT. The CDR3 spells CASSEARQGPQHF. The DNA of the CDR3 is TGTGCCAGCAGTGAAGCGCGTCAGGGGCCCCAGCATTTT.

This clone appeared once. The genes are TRBV5-6 and TRBJ2-2, with 7 bases fitting TRBD1. CDR3 length: 14 residues. The V gene end was trimmed by 4 bases and the J gene end by 6 bases; junction bases not matched to a gene: 6. CDR1 SGHDT and CDR2 YYEEEE come from the germline V gene. For the CDR3, the DNA is TGTGCCAGCAGCCGAGGACAGGTTCCCGGGGAGCTGTTTTTT. The encoded protein is CASSRGQVPGELFF.

CDR3 DNA: TGCGCCAGCAGCTTAACACTAAATTACGAGCAGTACTTC. Its protein is CASSLTLNYEQYF. The chain couples TRBV5-1 to TRBJ2-7; D not certain. V was shortened by 2 bases and J by 4 bases, with 10 bases between the two germline ends. Germline CDR1 reads SGHRS; CDR2 reads YFSETQ. The CDR3 loop spans 13 amino acids.